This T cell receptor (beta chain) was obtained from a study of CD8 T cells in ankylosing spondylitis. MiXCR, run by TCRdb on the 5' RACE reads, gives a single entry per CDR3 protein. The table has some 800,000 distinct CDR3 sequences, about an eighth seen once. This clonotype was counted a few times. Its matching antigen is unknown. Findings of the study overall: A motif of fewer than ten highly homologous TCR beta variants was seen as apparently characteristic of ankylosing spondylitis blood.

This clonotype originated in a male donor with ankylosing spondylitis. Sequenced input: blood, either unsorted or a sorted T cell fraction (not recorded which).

The CDR3 DNA is TGTGCCAGCAGTTCTTACAGCTATTCGAACACTGAAGCTTTCTTT. It encodes CASSSYSYSNTEAFF. V gene TRBV27 combines with J gene TRBJ1-1; no reliable D call. This CDR3 spans 15 amino acids. Trimming stripped 4 bases from V and 1 base from J, with 13 bases between. Germline values: CDR1 MNHEY, CDR2 SMNVEV (reference sequence).